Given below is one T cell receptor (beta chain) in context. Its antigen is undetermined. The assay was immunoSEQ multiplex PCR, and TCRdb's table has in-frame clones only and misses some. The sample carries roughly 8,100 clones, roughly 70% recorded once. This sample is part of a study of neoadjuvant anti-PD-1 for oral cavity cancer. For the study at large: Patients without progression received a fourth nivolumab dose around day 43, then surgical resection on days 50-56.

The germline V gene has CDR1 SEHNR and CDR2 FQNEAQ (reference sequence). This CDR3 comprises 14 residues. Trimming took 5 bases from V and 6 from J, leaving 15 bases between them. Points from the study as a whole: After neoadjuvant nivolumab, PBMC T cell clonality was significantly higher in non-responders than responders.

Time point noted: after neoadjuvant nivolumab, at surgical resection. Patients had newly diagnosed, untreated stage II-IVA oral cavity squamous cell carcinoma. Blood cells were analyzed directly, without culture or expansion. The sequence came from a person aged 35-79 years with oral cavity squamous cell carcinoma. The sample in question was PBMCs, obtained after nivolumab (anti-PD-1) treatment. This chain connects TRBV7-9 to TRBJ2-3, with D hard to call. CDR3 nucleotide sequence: TGTGCCAGCAGCCCCTCCCCGAGTTGGGATACGCAGTATTTT. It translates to CASSPSPSWDTQYF. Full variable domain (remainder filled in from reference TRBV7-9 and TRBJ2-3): DTGVSQNPRHKITKRGQNVTFRCDPISEHNRLYWYRQTLGQGPEFLTYFQNEAQLEKSRLLSDRFSAERPKGSFSTLEIQRTEQGDSAMYLCASSPSPSWDTQYFGPGTRLTVL.